A selection of T cell receptor beta chains follows, all from one sample in a study of blood T cell repertoires in COVID-19. Data came from immunoSEQ multiplex PCR; TCRdb stores just in-frame clones and leaves some out. The sample holds about 110,000 clones; less than 75% are singletons and the top ten take roughly 2%. Sequencing was done on a sample of peripheral blood. The receptors shown here come from a woman in her thirties or forties with acute or convalescent COVID-19. Each CDR3 is given with its conserved first and last residue. The D gene is left open where the match is weak. Clone size, where shown, is once, few, many, or a class for clones that have expanded.

D gene: TRBD1; clone size: .; V gene: TRBV3-1/TRBV3-2; J gene: TRBJ2-2; CDR3 protein: CASSLLTGPKERTGELFF; CDR3 DNA: TGTGCCAGCAGCCTGCTGACAGGGCCCAAAGAAAGGACCGGGGAGCTGTTTTTT
D gene: TRBD1; clone size: .; V gene: TRBV25-1; J gene: TRBJ2-7; CDR3 protein: CASSDGLGGKQYF; CDR3 DNA: TGTGCCAGCAGTGATGGATTAGGGGGCAAGCAGTACTTC
D gene: .; clone size: .; V gene: TRBV21-1; J gene: TRBJ2-3; CDR3 protein: CASSKEGGGASDTQYF; CDR3 DNA: TGTGCCAGCAGCAAAGAGGGCGGGGGGGCCTCAGATACGCAGTATTTT
D gene: .; clone size: .; V gene: TRBV28; J gene: TRBJ2-7; CDR3 protein: CASSAWAGAQYEQYF; CDR3 DNA: TGTGCCAGCAGTGCCTGGGCAGGGGCCCAATACGAGCAGTACTTC
D gene: .; clone size: .; V gene: TRBV4-2; J gene: TRBJ1-4; CDR3 protein: CASSQEGVDDEKLFF; CDR3 DNA: TGTGCCAGCAGCCAAGAGGGCGTCGACGATGAAAAACTGTTTTTT
D gene: .; clone size: .; V gene: TRBV9; J gene: TRBJ1-5; CDR3 protein: CASSPTVNSNQPQHF; CDR3 DNA: TGTGCCAGCAGCCCCACAGTAAATAGCAATCAGCCCCAGCATTTT
D gene: .; clone size: .; V gene: TRBV6-2/TRBV6-3; J gene: TRBJ1-1; CDR3 protein: CASSGRLMNTEAFF; CDR3 DNA: TGTGCCAGCAGCGGGAGGCTAATGAACACTGAAGCTTTCTTT
D gene: .; clone size: few; V gene: TRBV30; J gene: TRBJ2-7; CDR3 protein: CAWTPQGIPYEQYF; CDR3 DNA: TGTGCCTGGACCCCACAGGGAATCCCCTACGAGCAGTACTTC
D gene: .; clone size: .; V gene: TRBV7-2; J gene: TRBJ1-1; CDR3 protein: CASRRGGAGGTEAFF; CDR3 DNA: TGTGCCAGCAGGCGGGGGGGCGCGGGTGGAACTGAAGCTTTCTTT
D gene: TRBD1; clone size: .; V gene: TRBV28; J gene: TRBJ1-6; CDR3 protein: CASSLLSGGLPLHF; CDR3 DNA: TGTGCCAGCAGTTTACTTTCAGGGGGCCTACCCCTCCACTTT
D gene: .; clone size: few; V gene: TRBV6-6; J gene: TRBJ2-2; CDR3 protein: CASRSQGTGELFF; CDR3 DNA: TGTGCCAGCAGGTCACAGGGTACCGGGGAGCTGTTTTTT
D gene: .; clone size: .; V gene: TRBV19; J gene: TRBJ1-1; CDR3 protein: CASSMKAYTEAFF; CDR3 DNA: TGTGCCAGTAGTATGAAAGCTTACACTGAAGCTTTCTTT
D gene: .; clone size: .; V gene: TRBV2; J gene: TRBJ2-7; CDR3 protein: CASSVPDRDYEQYF; CDR3 DNA: TGTGCCAGCAGTGTACCGGACAGAGACTACGAGCAGTACTTC
D gene: TRBD1; clone size: many; V gene: TRBV28; J gene: TRBJ1-6; CDR3 protein: CASRGGGQGTSPLHF; CDR3 DNA: TGTGCCAGCAGGGGGGGAGGACAGGGGACTTCACCCCTCCACTTT
D gene: .; clone size: .; V gene: TRBV3-1/TRBV3-2; J gene: TRBJ1-4; CDR3 protein: CASSQQQGFNEKLFF; CDR3 DNA: TGTGCCAGCAGCCAGCAACAGGGCTTCAATGAAAAACTGTTTTTT
D gene: TRBD1; clone size: .; V gene: TRBV3-1/TRBV3-2; J gene: TRBJ1-6; CDR3 protein: CASSPGQGNSPLHF; CDR3 DNA: TGTGCCAGCAGCCCGGGACAGGGCAATTCACCCCTCCACTTT
D gene: TRBD1; clone size: once; V gene: TRBV7-9; J gene: TRBJ1-2; CDR3 protein: CASSLGTGVGGYTF; CDR3 DNA: TGTGCCAGCAGCTTAGGGACAGGGGTCGGCGGCTACACCTTC